This TCR beta chain was identified in a study of T cells expressing NK-cell markers. TCRdb reprocessed the 5' RACE reads; each CDR3 protein has one entry and no DNA is given. The sample includes about 410,000 distinct CDR3 sequences. Germline V gene lookup returns CDR1 SGHRS and CDR2 YFSETQ. CDR3 length: 19 amino acids. The sequenced sample was blood T cells: a sorted CD56 or NKG2C T cell subset, CD4+ or CD8+ T cells, or bulk PBMC T cells (not recorded which). The clonotype originates from a woman in her forties or fifties in good health. The chain has TRBV5-1 and TRBJ2-2; the D call of TRBD2 rests on TCRdb alone, since no DNA is present to check it. CDR3 protein: CASSFQSLRAGGPIGELFF.